Below, 28 T cell receptor beta chains from the same sample are listed, as sequenced in a study of blood T cell repertoires in COVID-19. Produced via immunoSEQ multiplex PCR; TCRdb's table is partial and in-frame only. The sample lists just over 150,000 clones; 85% to 90% were seen once. Sequenced material: PBMCs or T cells enriched from blood (not recorded which). Every receptor here comes from a woman aged 45-59 years who had recovered from COVID-19.

This chain links TRBV5-1 with TRBJ1-2; 7 nucleotides line up with TRBD1. CDR1 SGHRS and CDR2 YFSETQ come from the germline V gene. The CDR3 has 15 amino acids. The V and J ends lost 3 bases and 1 base, in that order; junction bases with no gene match: 6. The CDR3 reads CASSSGTALNYGYTF. CDR3 sequence (DNA): TGCGCCAGCAGCTCGGGGACAGCCCTTAACTATGGCTACACCTTC.

Here the CDR3 reads CASTLGGVSGNTIYF. The CDR3 bases are TGTGCCAGCACCCTAGGGGGAGTCTCTGGAAACACCATATATTTT. J is TRBJ1-3 and V is TRBV6-5; TRBD1 is a possible D gene (6 bases). The germline V and J ends were trimmed by 7 bases and 0 bases, with 13 bases remaining between them. The CDR3 is 15 residues long. Per the germline V gene, CDR1 is MNHEY and CDR2 is SVGAGI.

A single count supports this clone. The rearrangement links TRBV2 to TRBJ2-2; 8 bases line up with TRBD1. J gave up 3 bases and V 6 bases, and 3 bases lay outside the gene matches. This CDR3 contains 14 residues. Germline-derived CDR1 and CDR2 are SNHLY and FYNNEI. DNA for the CDR3: TGTGCCAGCAGCCGGGACAGGCACACCGGGGAGCTGTTTTTT. It codes for CASSRDRHTGELFF.

The chain carries TRBV11-2 and TRBJ2-7; TRBD2 matches at 10 bases. There are 16 residues in the CDR3. Germline lookup yields CDR1 SGHAT and CDR2 FQNNGV. Trimming at V came to 5 bases and at J to 3 bases, leaving 10 bases not matched to a gene. The CDR3 DNA reads TGTGCCAGCAGCCAGACCGGGACTAGCGTTTTCTACGAGCAGTACTTC. This encodes CASSQTGTSVFYEQYF.

The V gene is TRBV6-5, the J gene TRBJ2-7; possibly TRBD2 for D (6 bases). Trimming left V 10 bases short and J 4 bases short, with 8 bases between. The CDR3 totals 10 residues. Germline V lookup: CDR1 MNHEY, CDR2 SVGAGI. CDR3 protein: CATGLYEQYF. In DNA, the CDR3 is TGTGCCACGGGACTTTACGAGCAGTACTTC.

The V and J genes are TRBV4-2 and TRBJ2-7; 12 nucleotides align to TRBD1. V gave up 8 bases and J gave up 5 bases; unmatched junction bases: 7. Germline lookup yields CDR1 LGHNA and CDR2 YNFKEQ. The CDR3 totals 14 residues. This CDR3 is CASGSGTGGHEQYF. As DNA, the CDR3 is TGTGCCAGCGGATCCGGGACAGGGGGCCACGAGCAGTACTTC.

V gene TRBV11-2 combines with J gene TRBJ2-3, with TRBD2 matching over 7 bases. V dropped 5 bases and J dropped 4; count of bases not matched to a gene: 9. CDR3 length: 15 amino acids. CDR1 is SGHAT, CDR2 FQNNGV, per germline. The CDR3 here is CASSLGDYKADTQYF. The CDR3 bases are TGTGCCAGCAGCCTCGGGGACTACAAGGCAGATACGCAGTATTTT.

This chain uses TRBV7-2 with TRBJ1-1; D unresolved. The germline V gene has CDR1 SGHTA and CDR2 FQGNSA. CDR3 length equals 14 residues. With 0 bases removed from V and 1 base from J, the gap between germline ends came to 6 bases. CDR3 coding DNA: TGTGCCAGCAGCTTAGCGGGAGGGAACACTGAAGCTTTCTTT. Translating gives CASSLAGGNTEAFF.

J is TRBJ2-5 and V is TRBV9; the D gene is possibly TRBD2 (5 bases). CDR1 and CDR2 (germline): SGDLS, YYNGEE. The CDR3 runs 14 residues. V gave up 0 bases and J gave up 2 bases, with 8 bases separating them. DNA for the CDR3: TGTGCCAGCAGCGTAGGGGGAGAGCAAGAGACCCAGTACTTC. Protein sequence: CASSVGGEQETQYF. The whole variable domain, remainder taken from reference TRBV9 and TRBJ2-5, is DSGVTQTPKHLITATGQRVTLRCSPRSGDLSVYWYQQSLDQGLQFLIQYYNGEERAKGNILERFSAQQFPDLHSELNLSSLELGDSALYFCASSVGGEQETQYFGPGTRLLVL.

This chain links TRBV18 with TRBJ2-2, with a weak D call TRBD1 (6 bases). Germline V gene sequence: CDR1 KGHSH, CDR2 LQKENI. CDR3 size: 13 residues. Trimming took off 5 bases at V and 3 bases at J, with 7 bases between the two ends. This chain's CDR3 is CASSNRDTGELFF. As DNA, the CDR3 is TGTGCCAGCTCAAACAGGGACACCGGGGAGCTGTTTTTT.

The rearrangement links TRBV19 to TRBJ2-7, with 8 nucleotides matching TRBD2. The length of the CDR3 is 13 residues. Germline loops: CDR1 LNHDA, CDR2 SQIVND (reference sequence). The J segment lost 2 bases and the V segment lost 3 bases, leaving 0 bases of the junction unmatched. CDR3 sequence (DNA): TGTGCCAGTAGTATGGGACTAGCCTACGAGCAGTACTTC. Protein sequence: CASSMGLAYEQYF.

This clone came up a few times. J is TRBJ1-1 and V is TRBV7-9; the D gene is possibly TRBD1 (5 bases). V was cut by 1 base and J by 6 bases, with 18 bases left in between. The CDR3 loop spans 16 amino acids. Germline assignment: CDR1 SEHNR and CDR2 FQNEAQ (reference sequence). CDR3 amino acids: CASSLVSGREGAEAFF. DNA for the CDR3: TGTGCCAGCAGCTTAGTCTCCGGAAGGGAAGGGGCTGAAGCTTTCTTT.

This chain joins TRBV9 and TRBJ2-3; 7 bases match TRBD1. The CDR3 is 15 amino acids. Germline CDR1 SGDLS, CDR2 YYNGEE. Germline trimming cut 3 bases from V and 3 bases from J; bases unmatched to any gene: 7. CDR3 in amino acids: CASSAQTGFTDTQYF. CDR3 sequence (DNA): TGTGCCAGCAGCGCCCAGACAGGGTTTACAGATACGCAGTATTTT.

The DNA for the CDR3 is TGTGCCAGTACTCGAACCGCGGGACTAGCGGGGGGGGGCTCCTACAATGAGCAGTTCTTC. The encoded protein is CASTRTAGLAGGGSYNEQFF. The chain combines TRBV19 with TRBJ2-1; 16 bases line up with TRBD2. V shed 7 bases and J 0 bases; nucleotides not matched to a gene: 12. CDR1 LNHDA and CDR2 SQIVND come from the germline V gene (reference sequence). This CDR3 is 20 amino acids long. Using reference TRBV19 and TRBJ2-1 for the parts outside the CDR3, the full variable domain is DGGITQSPKYLFRKEGQNVTLSCEQNLNHDAMYWYRQDPGQGLRLIYYSQIVNDFQKGDIAEGYSVSREKKESFPLTVTSAQKNPTAFYLCASTRTAGLAGGGSYNEQFFGPGTRLTVL.

This clone was detected once. The chain carries TRBV30 and TRBJ1-1; 7 nucleotides align to TRBD1. This CDR3 region has 12 residues. V lost 8 bases to trimming and J lost 5 bases; unmatched junction nucleotides: 8. Germline V CDR1 and CDR2: GTSNPN, SVGIG (reference sequence). The CDR3, as DNA: TGTGCCACCCAGGGGGATGATACTGAAGCTTTCTTT. Protein product: CATQGDDTEAFF. Filled out from reference TRBV30 and TRBJ1-1, the complete variable domain reads SQTIHQWPATLVQPVGSPLSLECTVEGTSNPNLYWYRQAAGRGLQLLFYSVGIGQISSEVPQNLSASRPQDRQFILSSKKLLLSDSGFYLCATQGDDTEAFFGQGTRLTVV.

This rearrangement joins TRBV5-4 to TRBJ2-7; 9 bases map to TRBD1. The CDR3 runs 14 residues. V lost 4 bases to trimming and J lost 4 bases; unmatched junction nucleotides: 6. The germline CDR1 and CDR2 sequences are SGHNT and YYREEE (reference sequence). The CDR3 bases are TGTGCCAGCAGCCCCCGGACAGGGGAATACGAGCAGTACTTC. Translating gives CASSPRTGEYEQYF.

This sequence joins TRBV7-8 and TRBJ2-2, with TRBD1 as a possible D gene (5 bases). Germline V gene data show CDR1 as SGHVS and CDR2 as FQNEAQ. CDR3 length equals 16 residues. V was shortened by 4 bases and J by 2 bases, with 14 bases between the two germline ends. The CDR3 region has the DNA TGTGCCAGCAGCTCCGGCCCCCAGGGAAACACCGGGGAGCTGTTTTTT. Protein product: CASSSGPQGNTGELFF.

The chain carries TRBV6-1 and TRBJ2-7; weak D call: TRBD1 (5 bases). Germline V CDR1 and CDR2: MNHNS, SASEGT. Trimming stripped 6 bases from V and 5 bases from J, with 14 bases between. The CDR3 consists of 13 residues. The CDR3 reads CASRATVANEQYF. CDR3 DNA: TGTGCCAGCAGAGCGACAGTCGCCAACGAGCAGTACTTC.

The rearrangement uses TRBV5-1 and TRBJ2-3; 7 nucleotides line up with TRBD2. CDR1 is SGHRS, CDR2 YFSETQ, per germline. V shed 5 bases and J 3 bases; nucleotides not matched to a gene: 9. CDR3 size: 15 residues. Here the CDR3 reads CASRRIGGMTDTQYF. DNA of the CDR3: TGCGCCAGCAGGAGGATCGGGGGGATGACAGATACGCAGTATTTT.

This chain joins TRBV18 and TRBJ2-3; D is unclear. Trimming took 3 bases from V and 6 from J, leaving 13 bases between them. This CDR3 is 14 amino acids long. CDR1 is KGHSH, CDR2 LQKENI, per germline. The CDR3 region has the DNA TGTGCCAGCTCACCGGCGGCGGCCGCGGATACGCAGTATTTT. Translating it yields CASSPAAAADTQYF.

J is TRBJ2-5 and V is TRBV19, with TRBD1 matching 8 bases. Germline CDR1 is LNHDA and CDR2 is SQIVND (reference sequence). With V trimmed by 2 bases and J by 4 bases, 12 bases remained unmatched. CDR3 length: 17 amino acids. The CDR3 protein is CASSIIGGADRGETQYF. The CDR3 region has the DNA TGTGCCAGTAGTATAATCGGCGGGGCCGACAGGGGAGAGACCCAGTACTTC.

The V and J genes are TRBV5-1 and TRBJ2-7, with D possibly matching TRBD1 (6 bases). The germline V gene has CDR1 SGHRS and CDR2 YFSETQ. Trimming pared 3 bases from V and 6 bases from J, leaving 13 bases between. The CDR3 spans 13 residues. CDR3 nucleotides: TGCGCCAGCAGCTGGAACAGGGCTAGCGAGCAGTACTTC. Translated: CASSWNRASEQYF. Complete variable domain (other parts from reference TRBV5-1 and TRBJ2-7): KAGVTQTPRYLIKTRGQQVTLSCSPISGHRSVSWYQQTPGQGLQFLFEYFSETQRNKGNFPGRFSGRQFSNSRSEMNVSTLELGDSALYLCASSWNRASEQYFGPGTRLTVT.

The table lists this clone with a few counts. The rearrangement links TRBV12-3 or TRBV12-4 to TRBJ1-5, with unresolved D. The ends were cut back, 3 bases at V and 7 bases at J, with 10 bases in the middle. This CDR3 spans 13 amino acids. The CDR3 reads CASSFGSGQPQHF. CDR3 nucleotide sequence: TGTGCCAGCAGTTTCGGGTCGGGGCAGCCCCAGCATTTT.

The chain recombines TRBV15 with TRBJ2-3; 8 nucleotides line up with TRBD2. This CDR3 contains 15 residues. Looked up from germline, CDR1 is LNHNV and CDR2 is YYDKDF (reference sequence). Trimming removed 8 bases from V and 2 bases from J; junction bases left unmatched: 9. The CDR3 region is CATQAGEGITDTQYF. Here the CDR3 DNA reads TGTGCCACCCAAGCGGGAGAGGGGATCACAGATACGCAGTATTTT.

In this sample, this clone turned up once. J is TRBJ1-2 and V is TRBV30, with D hard to call. This CDR3 is built from 12 residues. V was trimmed by 4 bases and J by 8 bases, leaving 14 bases between them. Looked up from germline, CDR1 is GTSNPN and CDR2 is SVGIG (reference sequence). The CDR3 DNA reads as TGTGCCTGGACCCGCCGGAGGGAAGGCTACACCTTC. Translation gives CAWTRRREGYTF.

This clone was found once. The chain employs TRBV24-1 and TRBJ2-5; a weak D match, TRBD1 (6 bases). CDR3 length equals 15 residues. Germline values: CDR1 KGHDR, CDR2 SFDVKD. The ends were cut back, 1 base at V and 2 bases at J, with 10 bases in the middle. The CDR3 protein is CATSDFWGRQETQYF. CDR3 DNA: TGTGCCACCAGTGATTTTTGGGGGCGGCAAGAGACCCAGTACTTC.

The chain carries TRBV5-1 and TRBJ2-2; D possibly corresponds to TRBD2 (5 bases). V lost 0 bases to trimming and J lost 1 base, with 10 bases between them. The germline V gene has CDR1 SGHRS and CDR2 YFSETQ. This CDR3 contains 16 residues. The CDR3 region has the DNA TGCGCCAGCAGCTTGGCCCAGCGGATGAACACCGGGGAGCTGTTTTTT. Translation gives CASSLAQRMNTGELFF.

This clone was picked up one time. This chain links TRBV11-2 with TRBJ2-2; a possible D gene is TRBD2 (6 bases). V lost 2 bases and J 4 bases, leaving 14 bases between the germline ends. Germline CDR1 is SGHAT and CDR2 is FQNNGV. This CDR3 has 16 amino acids. In DNA form, the CDR3 reads TGTGCCAGCAGCTTAATGTTCCAGGGAGGCACCGGGGAGCTGTTTTTT. Translation gives CASSLMFQGGTGELFF.